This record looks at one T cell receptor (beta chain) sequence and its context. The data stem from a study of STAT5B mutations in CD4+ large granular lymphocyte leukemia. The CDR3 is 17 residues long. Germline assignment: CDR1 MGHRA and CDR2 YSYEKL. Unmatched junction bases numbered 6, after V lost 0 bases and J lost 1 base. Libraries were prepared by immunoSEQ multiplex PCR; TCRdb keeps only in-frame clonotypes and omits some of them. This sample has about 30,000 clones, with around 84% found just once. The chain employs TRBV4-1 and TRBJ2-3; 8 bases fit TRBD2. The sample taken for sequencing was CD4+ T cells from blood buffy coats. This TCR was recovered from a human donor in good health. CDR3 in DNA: TGCGCCAGCAGCCAAGATGCGGGGGGCAGGGGCACAGATACGCAGTATTTT. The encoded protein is CASSQDAGGRGTDTQYF.